This T cell receptor (beta chain) was identified during a study of shared clonotypes between healthy human individuals. Study-level findings and limits: Among non-shared clonotypes, generation probabilities were lower than among those shared by all four donors.

Per germline, CDR1 SNHLY and CDR2 FYNNEI. V gave up 6 bases and J gave up 7 bases, with 19 bases separating them. This CDR3 has 15 amino acids. A remark on this clone: The antigen is undetermined.

In the sorted-subset replicate PCRs, around 200 ng DNA, tens of thousands of T cell genomes, was used. Produced via immunoSEQ multiplex PCR; TCRdb's table is partial and in-frame only. There are around 1.5 million clones in the sample; about 98% occur only once, and approximately 0.44% lies in the top ten. The chain is built from TRBV2 and TRBJ2-1, with D perhaps TRBD2 (6 bases). Sequencing used naive CD4+ T cells sorted from blood. The subset denotes: CD45RA+ positively selected. This receptor was obtained from a man younger than 45 in good health. The CDR3 protein is CASSARSGGGNEQFF. In DNA, the CDR3 is TGTGCCAGCAGCGCCCGGAGCGGAGGAGGGAATGAGCAGTTCTTC.